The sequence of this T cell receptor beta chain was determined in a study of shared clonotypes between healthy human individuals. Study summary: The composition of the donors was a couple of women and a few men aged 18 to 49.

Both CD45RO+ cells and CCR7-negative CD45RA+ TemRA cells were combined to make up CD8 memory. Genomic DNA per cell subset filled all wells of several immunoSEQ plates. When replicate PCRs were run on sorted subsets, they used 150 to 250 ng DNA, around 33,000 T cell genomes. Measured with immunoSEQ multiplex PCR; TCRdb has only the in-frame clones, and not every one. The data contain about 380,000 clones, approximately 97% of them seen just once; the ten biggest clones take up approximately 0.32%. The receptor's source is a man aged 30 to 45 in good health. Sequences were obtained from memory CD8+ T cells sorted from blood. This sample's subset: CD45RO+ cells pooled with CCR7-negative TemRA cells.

CDR3 coding DNA: TGTGCCAGCAGCTTCCCTAGCGGCTCCTACAATGAGCAGTTCTTC. The encoded protein is CASSFPSGSYNEQFF. The chain links TRBV5-4 to TRBJ2-1, with TRBD2 matching over 7 bases. CDR1 is SGHNT and CDR2 is YYREEE in the germline V gene (reference sequence). This CDR3 is built from 15 residues. The trim removed 2 bases at V and 0 bases at J, leaving 2 bases unmatched.